The entry below describes one TCR beta chain. In the authors' methods: Researchers report that nucleated cell counts were estimated from reference gene primer amplification. Clones were sequenced by immunoSEQ multiplex PCR, and TCRdb holds only the in-frame ones, with some missing. V, J and clone size derive from that table, while D and trimming were established from the DNA sequence. The top ten clones hold 9.5% to 13% of a sample with some 76,000 clones, around 86% of them seen once. The data were obtained in a study of blood T cell repertoires in COVID-19. About the research overall: Whether acute or convalescent, the COVID-19 samples came from the United States, Italy and Spain. Sources were T cells, B-cell-depleted T cells, or PBMCs; the material itself was cDNA or gDNA.

Germline CDR1 and CDR2: MDHEN and SYDVKM. V was cut by 3 bases and J by 11 bases, with 10 bases left in between. CDR3 length: 11 residues. The TCR originated in a young woman with acute or convalescent COVID-19. The material sequenced was peripheral blood. The chain links TRBV28 to TRBJ1-1; D is ambiguous. This CDR3 reads CASSFGLRAFF. Written as DNA, the CDR3 is TGTGCCAGCAGTTTCGGACTTCGGGCTTTCTTT.